The clone carrying this T cell receptor (beta chain) was seen only once. This specimen belongs to a study of blood T cell repertoires in COVID-19. Assay: immunoSEQ multiplex PCR; the TCRdb copy retains only in-frame clones and omits some. Here the sample spans some 360,000 clones, more than 70% being singletons. V gave up 1 base and J gave up 5 bases; unmatched junction bases: 0. Germline V gene sequence: CDR1 SGHNT, CDR2 YYREEE (reference sequence). CDR3 length: 14 residues. Sequenced input: peripheral blood. The TCR comes from a woman aged 60-70 years with COVID-19, enrolled during active disease. The gene calls are TRBV5-4 and TRBJ2-1, with 10 bases lining up with TRBD2. The CDR3, as DNA: TGTGCCAGCAGCTTGACTAGCGGGAACAATGAGCAGTTCTTC. It yields the protein CASSLTSGNNEQFF.